These 10 T cell receptor beta chains share one sample of origin, sequenced in a study of cytomegalovirus exposure and HLA in healthy donors. TCRdb keeps only in-frame clones here, not all; method: immunoSEQ multiplex PCR. Here the sample spans around 250,000 clones, almost 90% being singletons. Specimen: PBMCs. Source of these receptors: a woman younger than 30 in good health and CMV-seronegative.

The chain uses TRBV19 and TRBJ1-2, with 10 bases matching TRBD1. The CDR3 is 15 residues long. CDR1 and CDR2 from the germline V gene are LNHDA and SQIVND (reference sequence). The J segment lost 4 bases and the V segment lost 4 bases, leaving 6 bases of the junction unmatched. The CDR3 DNA reads TGTGCCAGTAGTACCCGACAGGGGGCAGGCTATGGCTACACCTTC. The encoded protein is CASSTRQGAGYGYTF.

This rearrangement joins TRBV11-3 to TRBJ2-3; 10 bases are shared with TRBD1. CDR1 and CDR2 (germline): SGHNT, YENEEA. With V trimmed by 1 base and J by 3 bases, 4 bases remained unmatched. The CDR3 has 16 amino acids. The CDR3 region is CASSLGDRGITDTQYF. The DNA of the CDR3 is TGTGCCAGCAGCTTAGGGGACAGGGGAATTACAGATACGCAGTATTTT.

The rearrangement joins TRBV18 to TRBJ1-4; 7 bases match TRBD1. This CDR3 is 14 amino acids long. After removal of 4 bases from V and 7 bases from J, the junction contained 6 bases not matched to a gene. Germline CDR1 is KGHSH and CDR2 is LQKENI. The CDR3 bases are TGTGCCAGCTCACAGGGACAGACGGGTGAAAAACTGTTTTTT. The encoded protein is CASSQGQTGEKLFF.

The CDR3 loop is CASSQEGLAANTGELFF. For the CDR3, the DNA is TGTGCCAGCAGCCAAGAAGGACTAGCGGCGAACACCGGGGAGCTGTTTTTT. The V gene is TRBV4-2, the J gene TRBJ2-2; 10 nucleotides align to TRBD2. V was clipped by 0 bases and J by 0 bases; unmatched bases: 1. The CDR3 has 17 amino acids. In germline, CDR1 is LGHNA, CDR2 YNFKEQ.

Points on this clone: Other DNA variants within this sample encode the same CDR3. The CDR3 is CASSLDRGNEQFF. The CDR3 DNA follows: TGCGCCAGCAGCTTGGACAGGGGGAATGAGCAGTTCTTC. The rearrangement joins TRBV5-1 to TRBJ2-1; 8 bases map to TRBD1. This CDR3 comprises 13 residues. The V gene's germline CDR1 is SGHRS and CDR2 YFSETQ. J gave up 7 bases and V 0 bases, and 0 bases lay outside the gene matches.

The chain couples TRBV4-1 to TRBJ2-3, with 9 bases identical to TRBD2. With 2 bases clipped from V and 3 bases from J, the junction kept 12 bases outside the gene matches. The CDR3 length is 18 residues. CDR1 and CDR2 (germline): MGHRA, YSYEKL. The CDR3 DNA reads as TGCGCCAGCAGCCAAAGGTCCGGGCTAGCGGGGTTAACAGATACGCAGTATTTT. Translating it yields CASSQRSGLAGLTDTQYF.

The CDR3 sequence is CASSSHRGNEQFF. CDR3 in DNA: TGTGCCAGCAGCTCGCACAGGGGCAATGAGCAGTTCTTC. The J gene is TRBJ2-1, the V gene TRBV7-9; 7 bases fit TRBD1. The CDR3 extends over 13 amino acids. Germline V gene sequence: CDR1 SEHNR, CDR2 FQNEAQ (reference sequence). V lost 4 bases, J lost 6 bases, and 3 bases stayed unmatched.

V is TRBV5-1 and J is TRBJ2-5; 13 nucleotides line up with TRBD2. V trimming: 2 bases; J trimming: 5 bases; junction bases outside the gene matches: 6. The CDR3 spans 16 residues. From germline, CDR1 is SGHRS and CDR2 YFSETQ. The chain's CDR3 is CASSFTSGRAEETQYF. The CDR3 DNA follows: TGCGCCAGCAGCTTTACTAGCGGGAGGGCCGAGGAGACCCAGTACTTC.

The J gene is TRBJ1-1, the V gene TRBV25-1, with D unresolved. This CDR3 is built from 13 residues. Per the germline V gene, CDR1 is MGHDK and CDR2 is SYGVNS. V lost 6 bases to trimming and J lost 2 bases, with 10 bases between them. The CDR3, as DNA: TGTGCCAGCAGACGACACCCTAACACTGAAGCTTTCTTT. Its protein product is CASRRHPNTEAFF.

This clone is a singleton in its sample. The rearrangement joins TRBV28 to TRBJ1-3; 8 nucleotides match TRBD1. V was clipped by 3 bases and J by 4 bases; unmatched bases: 5. Germline lookup yields CDR1 MDHEN and CDR2 SYDVKM. CDR3 length: 15 amino acids. The CDR3 nucleotides read TGTGCCAGCAGTTTTCCGAGGACAGGGGGAAACACCATATATTTT. It encodes CASSFPRTGGNTIYF.